The subject of this entry is one T cell receptor beta chain. This clonotype was counted ten times or more. The specificity of this receptor is unknown. It has no much larger one-base neighbor in the sample; base qualities were not kept. The library was obtained by PCR. These reads were obtained on an Illumina HiSeq 4000. Bulk TCR libraries were generated as previously described, with the TCR primers listed in Table S5 used. The Qiagen AllPrep DNA/RNA kit was used to purify total RNA. Before any analysis, reads coming from multiple sequencing runs of the same library were combined into one pool. Per the original workflow: Reads were retained only if the reads had an exact TCR constant sequence, and the retained reads were trimmed to 150 nt and grouped according to their 12-nt molecular barcodes. Reads in each barcode group were sub-clustered using a 15% Levenshtein threshold, and a quality-weighted consensus sequence was built for each RNA molecule. Non-functional sequences were excluded, and lower-count sequences lying one edit away from another sequence were also excluded. On the basis of fitting two negative binomial distributions, barcode sub-clusters with fewer than 20% of the maximum read count were discarded. TCRdb trimmed the raw reads at Q25, called clones with MiXCR and kept productive beta chains. All rows with the same CDR3 protein become a single entry with the most common DNA and genes. The V and J calls, along with clone size, are taken from TCRdb and not from the paper's own processing. The sample table contains more than 300,000 distinct CDR3 sequences; only one count was recorded for about 22% of them. 0.7% to 0.9% of the sample comes from the top ten.

Libraries of naive CD8 T cells were built from approximately 20,000 to 1,000,000 sorted cells, with 10%, 30% or 50% of the purified RNA used. On a BD FACSAria II, naive CD8 T cells were FACS-sorted as CD8+CD4-CCR7+CD45RA+ and collected into RLT Plus buffer. Detection sensitivity was tested by spiking Jurkat RNA equal to roughly ten TCR copies' worth into samples containing about 20,000-1,100,000 naive CD8 T cells. Enrichment of CD8 T cells was performed with RosetteSep CD8+ T Cell Enrichment Cocktail and Ficoll-Paque, after which ACK red cell lysis was carried out. These data come from a study of molecular identifiers for immune sequencing clone quantification listed by TCRdb under 2018. At the level of the whole study: For a replicate experiment, RNA from approximately 20,000 or 100,000 naive CD8 T cells was divided into five aliquots, and four of the five aliquots were sequenced. CD8 T cells were used in a methods study to benchmark molecular-identifier clustering-based TCR repertoire sequencing (MIDCIRS) and TCR RNA copy counting. Study-wide conclusions, independent of this receptor: Modeling gave roughly 3 recovered TCR RNA copies per cell versus 7.5 to 10 by digital PCR, implying around 31% capture efficiency. Even against a background of about a million naive CD8 T cells, spiked-in Jurkat TCR RNA amounting to a single cell's worth was reported to be detectable. Without barcode sub-clustering, chimeric consensus sequences inflated TCR diversity; chimeras reached as high as 47%. Spiked-in Jurkat TCR RNA (about ten copies' worth), which is not part of the donor repertoire, was contained in the naive libraries. Identical TCR molecules sharing a barcode could cause highly expanded clone sizes to be underestimated. In CMV-specific effector cells, clones with more than 20 RNA copies accounted for over 97% of molecules, whereas in naive cells such clones accounted for under 1%.

Trimming takes 5 bases off V and 2 bases off J; junction bases not matched to a gene: 6. The germline V gene (reference sequence) yields SEHNR for CDR1 and FQNEAQ for CDR2. The CDR3 holds 15 amino acids from the cysteine to the phenylalanine. The retained sequence is limited to the CDR3, 45 bases, with the frame set at the first base. Sequencing was carried out using naive CD8+ T cells from blood, with Jurkat cell RNA spiked in. The cell subset or site label, as the study defines it: FACS-sorted CD8+CD4-CCR7+CD45RA+ naive T cells. The receptor was derived from a human donor in good health. Some libraries in this study had Jurkat cell RNA spiked in. This chain is built from TRBV7-9 and TRBJ2-1; the junction holds 7 bases that match TRBD1. CDR3 region: CASSPPGQPYNEQFF. The sequenced DNA: TGTGCCAGCAGCCCTCCGGGACAGCCCTACAATGAGCAGTTCTTC.